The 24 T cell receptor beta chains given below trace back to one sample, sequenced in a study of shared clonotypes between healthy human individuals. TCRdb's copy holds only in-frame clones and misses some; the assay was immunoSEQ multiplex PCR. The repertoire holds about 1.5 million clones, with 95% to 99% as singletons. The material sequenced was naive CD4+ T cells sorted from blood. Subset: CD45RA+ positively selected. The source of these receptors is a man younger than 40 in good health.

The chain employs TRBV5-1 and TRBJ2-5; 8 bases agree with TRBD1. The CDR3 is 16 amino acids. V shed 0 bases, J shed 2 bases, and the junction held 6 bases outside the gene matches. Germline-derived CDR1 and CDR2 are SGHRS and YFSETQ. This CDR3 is CASSLARDRIQETQYF. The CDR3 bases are TGCGCCAGCAGCTTGGCCAGGGACAGGATACAAGAGACCCAGTACTTC.

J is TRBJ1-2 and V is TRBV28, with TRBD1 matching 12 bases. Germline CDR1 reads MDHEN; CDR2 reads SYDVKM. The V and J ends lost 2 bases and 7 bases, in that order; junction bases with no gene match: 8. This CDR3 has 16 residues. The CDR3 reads CASSLGPGQGAGGYTF. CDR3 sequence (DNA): TGTGCCAGCAGTTTAGGCCCGGGACAGGGGGCTGGTGGCTACACCTTC.

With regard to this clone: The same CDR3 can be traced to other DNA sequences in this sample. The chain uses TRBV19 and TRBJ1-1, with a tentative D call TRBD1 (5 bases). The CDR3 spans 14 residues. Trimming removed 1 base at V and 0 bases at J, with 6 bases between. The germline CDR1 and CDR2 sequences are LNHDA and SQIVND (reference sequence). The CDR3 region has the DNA TGTGCCAGTAGTATAGGGGGCATGAACACTGAAGCTTTCTTT. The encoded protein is CASSIGGMNTEAFF.

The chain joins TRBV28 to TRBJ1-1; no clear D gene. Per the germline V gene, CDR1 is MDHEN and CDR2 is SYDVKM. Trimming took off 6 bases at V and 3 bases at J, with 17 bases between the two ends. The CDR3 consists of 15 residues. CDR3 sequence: CASSQGRGLDTEAFF. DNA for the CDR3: TGTGCCAGCAGCCAAGGGAGAGGGCTGGACACTGAAGCTTTCTTT. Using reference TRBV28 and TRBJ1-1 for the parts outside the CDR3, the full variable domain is DVKVTQSSRYLVKRTGEKVFLECVQDMDHENMFWYRQDPGLGLRLIYFSYDVKMKEKGDIPEGYSVSREKKERFSLILESASTNQTSMYLCASSQGRGLDTEAFFGQGTRLTVV.

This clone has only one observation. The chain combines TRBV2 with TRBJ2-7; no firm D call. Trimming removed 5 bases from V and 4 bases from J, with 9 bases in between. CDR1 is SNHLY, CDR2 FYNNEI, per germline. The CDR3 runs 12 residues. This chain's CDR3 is CASSLQPYEQYF. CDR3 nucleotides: TGTGCCAGCAGTCTACAACCGTACGAGCAGTACTTC.

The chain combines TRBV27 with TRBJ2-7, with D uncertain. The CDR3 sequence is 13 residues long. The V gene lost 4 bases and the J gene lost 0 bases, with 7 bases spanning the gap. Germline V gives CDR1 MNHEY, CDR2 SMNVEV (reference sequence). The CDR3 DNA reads TGTGCCAGCAGTTCCCCGACCTCCTACGAGCAGTACTTC. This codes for CASSSPTSYEQYF.

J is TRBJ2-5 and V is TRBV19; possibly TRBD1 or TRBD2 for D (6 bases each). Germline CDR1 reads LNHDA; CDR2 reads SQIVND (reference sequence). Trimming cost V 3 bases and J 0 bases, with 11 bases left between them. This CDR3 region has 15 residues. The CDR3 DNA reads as TGTGCCAGTAGTATGCGGGACAACTACCAAGAGACCCAGTACTTC. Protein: CASSMRDNYQETQYF.

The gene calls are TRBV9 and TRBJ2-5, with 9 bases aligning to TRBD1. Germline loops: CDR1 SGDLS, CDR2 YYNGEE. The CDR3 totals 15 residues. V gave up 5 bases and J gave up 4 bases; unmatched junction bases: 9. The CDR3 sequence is CASSRGQGSGETQYF. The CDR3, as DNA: TGTGCCAGCAGTCGAGGACAGGGGAGCGGAGAGACCCAGTACTTC.

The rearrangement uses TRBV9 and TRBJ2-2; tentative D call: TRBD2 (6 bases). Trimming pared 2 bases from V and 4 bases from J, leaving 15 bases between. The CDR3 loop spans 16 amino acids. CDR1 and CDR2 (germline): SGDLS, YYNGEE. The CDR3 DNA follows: TGTGCCAGCAGCGTTGGGGGAGCGGGTCTCACCGGGGAGCTGTTTTTT. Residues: CASSVGGAGLTGELFF.

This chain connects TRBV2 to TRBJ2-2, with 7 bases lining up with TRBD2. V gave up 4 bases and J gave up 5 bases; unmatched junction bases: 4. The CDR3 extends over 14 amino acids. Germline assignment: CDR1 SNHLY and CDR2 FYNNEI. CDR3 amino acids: CASSGAGRTGELFF. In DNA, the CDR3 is TGTGCCAGCAGTGGAGCGGGGAGGACCGGGGAGCTGTTTTTT.

The CDR3 protein is CASSVGPSRTGWTKNIQYF. The DNA for the CDR3 is TGTGCCAGCAGCGTAGGCCCCTCGAGGACAGGGTGGACCAAAAACATTCAGTACTTC. The V call is TRBV9, the J call TRBJ2-4; 8 nucleotides agree with TRBD1. Germline V lookup: CDR1 SGDLS, CDR2 YYNGEE. The ends lost 0 bases at V and 2 bases at J; junction bases unmatched: 13. The CDR3 runs to 19 residues.

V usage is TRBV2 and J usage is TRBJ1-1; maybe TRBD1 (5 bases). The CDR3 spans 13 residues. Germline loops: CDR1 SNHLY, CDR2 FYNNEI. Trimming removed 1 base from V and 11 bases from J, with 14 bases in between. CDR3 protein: CASSEGDSVGAFF. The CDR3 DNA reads TGTGCCAGCAGTGAAGGCGACAGCGTCGGCGCTTTCTTT.

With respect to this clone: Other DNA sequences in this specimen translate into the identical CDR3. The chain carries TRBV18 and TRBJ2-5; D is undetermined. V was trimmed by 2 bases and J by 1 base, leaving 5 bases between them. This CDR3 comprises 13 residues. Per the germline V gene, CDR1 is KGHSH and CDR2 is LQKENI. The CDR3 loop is CASSPFRQETQYF. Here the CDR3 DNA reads TGTGCCAGCTCACCATTTCGCCAAGAGACCCAGTACTTC.

The CDR3 bases are TGTGCCAGCAGCCAAGCGGGCTACACCGGGGAGCTGTTTTTT. This codes for CASSQAGYTGELFF. V gene TRBV7-6 combines with J gene TRBJ2-2, with D perhaps matching TRBD2 (6 bases). The CDR3 extends over 14 amino acids. The V gene lost 5 bases and the J gene lost 3 bases, with 10 bases spanning the gap. In germline, CDR1 is SGHVS, CDR2 FNYEAQ.

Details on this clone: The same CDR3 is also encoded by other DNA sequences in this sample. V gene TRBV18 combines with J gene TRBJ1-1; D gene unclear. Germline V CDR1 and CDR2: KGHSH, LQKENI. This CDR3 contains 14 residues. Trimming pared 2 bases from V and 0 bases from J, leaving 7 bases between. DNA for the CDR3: TGTGCCAGCTCACCAGGGCAGATGAACACTGAAGCTTTCTTT. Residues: CASSPGQMNTEAFF.

CDR3 region: CASSPLQGLGEAFF. The CDR3 DNA sequence: TGTGCCAGCAGTCCGTTACAGGGGTTGGGTGAAGCTTTCTTT. The chain uses TRBV27 and TRBJ1-1; TRBD1 matches at 7 bases. V lost 5 bases, J lost 7 bases, and 10 bases stayed unmatched. Per the germline V gene, CDR1 is MNHEY and CDR2 is SMNVEV (reference sequence). There are 14 residues in the CDR3.

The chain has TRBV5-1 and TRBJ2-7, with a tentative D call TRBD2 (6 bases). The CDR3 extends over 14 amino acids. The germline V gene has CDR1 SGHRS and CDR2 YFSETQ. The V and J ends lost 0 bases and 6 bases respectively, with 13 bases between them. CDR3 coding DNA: TGCGCCAGCAGCTTGGGGGGGACTCCAGCCGAGCAGTACTTC. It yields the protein CASSLGGTPAEQYF.

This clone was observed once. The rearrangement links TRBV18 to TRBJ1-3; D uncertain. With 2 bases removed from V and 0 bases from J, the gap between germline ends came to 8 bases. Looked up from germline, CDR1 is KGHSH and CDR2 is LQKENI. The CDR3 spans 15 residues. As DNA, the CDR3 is TGTGCCAGCTCACCAAACGTCGTCTCTGGAAACACCATATATTTT. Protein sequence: CASSPNVVSGNTIYF.

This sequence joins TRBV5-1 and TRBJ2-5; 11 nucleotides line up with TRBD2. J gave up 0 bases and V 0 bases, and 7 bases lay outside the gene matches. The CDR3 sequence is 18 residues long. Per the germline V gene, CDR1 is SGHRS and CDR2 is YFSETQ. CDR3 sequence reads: CASSLGSLAGGYQETQYF. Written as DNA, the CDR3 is TGCGCCAGCAGCTTGGGGAGTCTAGCGGGAGGATACCAAGAGACCCAGTACTTC.

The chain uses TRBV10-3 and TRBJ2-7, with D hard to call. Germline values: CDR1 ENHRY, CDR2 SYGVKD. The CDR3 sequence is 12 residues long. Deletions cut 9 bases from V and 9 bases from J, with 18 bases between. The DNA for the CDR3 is TGTGCCATATCCGACAACCCACCCCGGCAGTACTTC. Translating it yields CAISDNPPRQYF.

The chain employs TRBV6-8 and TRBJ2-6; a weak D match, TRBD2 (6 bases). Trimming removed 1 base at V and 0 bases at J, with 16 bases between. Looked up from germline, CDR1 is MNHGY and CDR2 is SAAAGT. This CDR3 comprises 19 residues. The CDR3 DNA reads TGTGCCAGCAGTTACTTAAGGACTACTAACGTCTCTGGGGCCAACGTCCTGACTTTC. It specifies CASSYLRTTNVSGANVLTF.

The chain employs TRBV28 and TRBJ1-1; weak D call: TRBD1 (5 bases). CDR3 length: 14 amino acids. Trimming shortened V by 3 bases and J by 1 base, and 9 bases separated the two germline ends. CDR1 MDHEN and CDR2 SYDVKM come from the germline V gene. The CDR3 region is CASSFVGENTEAFF. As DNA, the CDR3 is TGTGCCAGCAGTTTCGTAGGGGAGAACACTGAAGCTTTCTTT.

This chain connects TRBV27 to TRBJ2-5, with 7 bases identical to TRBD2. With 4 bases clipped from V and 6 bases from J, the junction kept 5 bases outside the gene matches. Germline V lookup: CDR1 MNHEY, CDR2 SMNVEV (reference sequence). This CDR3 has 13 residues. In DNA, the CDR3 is TGTGCCAGCAGTTGGGAGGGCAAGCAGACCCAGTACTTC. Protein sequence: CASSWEGKQTQYF.

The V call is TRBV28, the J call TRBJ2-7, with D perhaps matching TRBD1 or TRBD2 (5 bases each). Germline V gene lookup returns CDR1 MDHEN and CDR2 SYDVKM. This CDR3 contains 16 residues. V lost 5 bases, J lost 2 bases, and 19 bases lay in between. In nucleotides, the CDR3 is TGTGCCAGCAGTCTCCCGGGACCGCCCCAAACCTACGAGCAGTACTTC. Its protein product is CASSLPGPPQTYEQYF.